These T cell receptor beta chains were read from a single sample in a study of T cell repertoires in cytomegalovirus infection. TCRdb recomputed calls from the reads with MiXCR, one row per CDR3 protein. The sample shows a few hundred thousand distinct CDR3 sequences, over 35% of them seen only once. Their recognized antigens are unknown. Sample: cultured PBMCs, taken from culture after CMV antigen stimulation. Source of these receptors: a human donor in good health (CMV status not recorded). Some clones in this sample may be carry-over from other donors' samples. Both conserved end residues are part of each CDR3. Each record gives: D gene, J gene, clone size, V gene, CDR3 DNA, CDR3 protein. D genes are given only for firm matches. Clone size, where shown, is once, few, many, or a class for clones that have expanded.

NA	TRBJ2-1	once	TRBV10-3	TGTGCCATCAGTGAGGAACGGTCCTTCCTAAGGGGTGAGCAGTTCTTC	CAISEERSFLRGEQFF
NA	TRBJ1-2	NA	TRBV27	TGTGCCAGCAGTTTATTCGGGGATCGGGACTACACCTTC	CASSLFGDRDYTF
NA	TRBJ2-3	NA	TRBV7-8	TGTGCCAGCAGCCCACCATTATGGAGCACAGATACGCAGTATTTT	CASSPPLWSTDTQYF
TRBD2	TRBJ2-5	few	TRBV7-2	TGTGCCAGCAGCCTCAGACTAGCGGGGCTAGAGACCCAGTACTTC	CASSLRLAGLETQYF
NA	TRBJ2-3	NA	TRBV7-2	TGTGCCAGCAGCTTAATGGGCGGTCGAGCGGATACGCAGTATTTT	CASSLMGGRADTQYF
NA	TRBJ1-3	NA	TRBV20-1	TGCAGTGCCAGCCGGGAAACCGGAAACACCATATATTTT	CSASRETGNTIYF
NA	TRBJ1-2	NA	TRBV7-2	TGTGCCAGCAGCTTACGAGCCTATGGCTACACCTTC	CASSLRAYGYTF
TRBD1	TRBJ2-7	NA	TRBV7-8	TGTGCCAGCAGCCCCCGACAGGGTGTTAACGAGCAGTACTTC	CASSPRQGVNEQYF
NA	TRBJ1-5	NA	TRBV5-1	TGCGCCAGCAGCTTGGAGGCAGGACAAAACCAGCCCCAGCATTTT	CASSLEAGQNQPQHF
NA	TRBJ2-2	NA	TRBV20-1	TGCAGTGCTAGAAGAGGTAGCGGAGCCAACACCGGGGAGCTGTTTTTT	CSARRGSGANTGELFF
TRBD2	TRBJ2-2	few	TRBV6-2/TRBV6-3	TGTGCCAGCAGTTACGGACTAGCGGGGGCCGCGAACACCGGGGAGCTGTTTTTT	CASSYGLAGAANTGELFF
NA	TRBJ2-4	NA	TRBV20-1	TGCAGTGCTAGACCCATGGGTGGACCCCTAGACAAAAACATTCAGTACTTC	CSARPMGGPLDKNIQYF
NA	TRBJ1-6	few	TRBV19	TGTGCCAGTAGTATCCGGGATGCGAATTCACCCCTCCACTTT	CASSIRDANSPLHF
NA	TRBJ2-7	NA	TRBV7-9	TGTGCCAGCAGCTTAAGCCCCCCCTACGAGCAGTACTTC	CASSLSPPYEQYF
TRBD1	TRBJ1-5	few	TRBV7-9	TGTGCCAGCAGCCTTACGACAGGGGGCCATCGGGAGCCCCAGCATTTT	CASSLTTGGHREPQHF
NA	TRBJ2-6	NA	TRBV5-1	TGCGCCAGCAGCTTGGGATCATGGCGCTCTGGGGCCAACGTCCTGACTTTC	CASSLGSWRSGANVLTF
NA	TRBJ2-5	NA	TRBV7-8	TGTGCCAGCAGCCCATATGGGGCGGGGACTCCGAAGACCCAGTACTTC	CASSPYGAGTPKTQYF
TRBD1	TRBJ2-7	NA	TRBV12-3/TRBV12-4	TGTGCCAGCAGTTCGACGGACAGGGGAGTCCACGAGCAGTACTTC	CASSSTDRGVHEQYF
NA	TRBJ2-7	NA	TRBV4-1	TGCGCCAGCAGCCATAATCCGGGACTGGGCTACGAGCAGTACTTC	CASSHNPGLGYEQYF
TRBD2	TRBJ2-2	NA	TRBV6-6	TGTGCCAGCTTAACTAGCGGGGACGGGGAGCTGTTTTTT	CASLTSGDGELFF
NA	TRBJ1-5	few	TRBV20-1	TGCAGTGCCTTAGCCACGGATCAGCCCCAGCATTTT	CSALATDQPQHF
NA	TRBJ1-5	NA	TRBV10-3	TGTGCCATCAACCAACCCAATCAGCCCCAGCATTTT	CAINQPNQPQHF
NA	TRBJ2-2	NA	TRBV4-2	TGTGCCAGCGAAGGTTCGCCGGGGGCCGGGGAGCTGTTTTTT	CASEGSPGAGELFF
TRBD1	TRBJ2-3	few	TRBV2	TGTGCCAGCGGAACGGGACAGTCCACAGATACGCAGTATTTT	CASGTGQSTDTQYF
NA	TRBJ1-2	few	TRBV7-2	TGTGCCAGCAGCCAAAGGGGCCCCAGGGCTTATGGCTACACCTTC	CASSQRGPRAYGYTF
TRBD1	TRBJ2-7	few	TRBV7-2	TGTGCCAGCAGCTCCACGGGACAGGGGTTTTCCTACGAGCAGTACTTC	CASSSTGQGFSYEQYF
TRBD2	TRBJ2-5	NA	TRBV11-2	TGTGCCAGCCGATCAACCCGGGAGGGAAAGACCCAGTACTTC	CASRSTREGKTQYF
TRBD2	TRBJ2-1	NA	TRBV12-3/TRBV12-4	TGTGCCAGCAGACGACTAGCGACCCAAGGGTACAATGAGCAGTTCTTC	CASRRLATQGYNEQFF
NA	TRBJ1-1	few	TRBV2	TGTGCCAGCAGACTACCGGAGGGGCTAGGGGACACTGAAGCTTTCTTT	CASRLPEGLGDTEAFF
TRBD2	TRBJ2-7	NA	TRBV5-3	TGTGCCAGCAGCCAGGGACTAGCGGGAACTCTCGAGCAGTACTTC	CASSQGLAGTLEQYF
NA	TRBJ2-3	few	TRBV25-1	TGTGCCAGCAGTGAAGAGGGCCAGGCCACAGATACGCAGTATTTT	CASSEEGQATDTQYF